The present T cell receptor beta chain was sequenced within a study of shared clonotypes between healthy human individuals. Study-wide points: Among non-shared clonotypes, generation probabilities were lower than among those shared by all four donors.

As concerns this clone: Its antigen is currently unknown.

This table comes from immunoSEQ multiplex PCR, and its TCRdb copy is limited to in-frame clones, with some not included. This table holds 2 million to 2.5 million clones, less than 95% found once. Germline V CDR1 and CDR2: LGHNA, YNFKEQ. This CDR3 is built from 14 residues. Trimming removed 0 bases from V and 9 bases from J, with 14 bases in between. V usage is TRBV4-2 and J usage is TRBJ2-5, with a weak D call TRBD2 (5 bases). Material: naive CD4+ T cells from PBMCs. Regarding subset: CD45RA+ positively selected. The sequence derives from a young man in good health. Some clones in this sample may be carry-over from other donors' samples. CDR3 nucleotides: TGTGCCAGCAGCCAAGACGCTTCCACTAGGGCCCAGTACTTC. It yields the protein CASSQDASTRAQYF.